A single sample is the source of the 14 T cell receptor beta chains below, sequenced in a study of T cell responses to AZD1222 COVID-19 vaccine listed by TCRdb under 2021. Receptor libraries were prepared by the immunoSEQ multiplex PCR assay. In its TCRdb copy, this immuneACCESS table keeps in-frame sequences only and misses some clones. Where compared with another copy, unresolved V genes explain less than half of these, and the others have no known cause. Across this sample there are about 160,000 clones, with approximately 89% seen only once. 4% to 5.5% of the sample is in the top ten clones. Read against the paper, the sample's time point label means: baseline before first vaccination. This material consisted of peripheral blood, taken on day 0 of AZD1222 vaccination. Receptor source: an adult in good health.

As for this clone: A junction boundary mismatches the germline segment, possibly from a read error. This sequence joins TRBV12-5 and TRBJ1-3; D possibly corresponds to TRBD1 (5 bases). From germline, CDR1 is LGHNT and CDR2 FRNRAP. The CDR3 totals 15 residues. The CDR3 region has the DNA TGTGCTAGTGGGTTGGCCGGGGCGCCCGGAAACACCATATATTTT. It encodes CASGLAGAPGNTIYF.

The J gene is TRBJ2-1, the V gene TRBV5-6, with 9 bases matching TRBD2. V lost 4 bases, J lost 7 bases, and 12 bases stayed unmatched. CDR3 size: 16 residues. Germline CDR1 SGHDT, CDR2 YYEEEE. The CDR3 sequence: CASSDWGLAGRNEQFF. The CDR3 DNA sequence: TGTGCCAGCAGCGACTGGGGGCTAGCGGGAAGGAATGAGCAGTTCTTC.

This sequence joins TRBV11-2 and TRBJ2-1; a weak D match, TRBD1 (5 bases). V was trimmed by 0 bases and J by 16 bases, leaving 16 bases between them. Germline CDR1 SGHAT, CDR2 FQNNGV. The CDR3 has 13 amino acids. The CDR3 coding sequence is TGTGCCAGCAGCTTAGACAGGGCTTTTCAACCCTTCTTC. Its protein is CASSLDRAFQPFF.

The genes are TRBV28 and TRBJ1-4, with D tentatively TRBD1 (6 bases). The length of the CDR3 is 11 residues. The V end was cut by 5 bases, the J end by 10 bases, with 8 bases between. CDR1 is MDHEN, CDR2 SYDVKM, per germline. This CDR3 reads CASSADRKLFF. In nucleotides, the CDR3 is TGTGCCAGCAGTGCGGACAGAAAACTGTTTTTT.

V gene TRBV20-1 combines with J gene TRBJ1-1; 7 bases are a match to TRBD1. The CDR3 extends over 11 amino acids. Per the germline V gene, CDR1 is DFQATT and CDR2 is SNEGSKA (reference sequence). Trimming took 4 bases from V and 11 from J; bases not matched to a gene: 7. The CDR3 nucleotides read TGCAGTGCTACCCGACAGGGTGGCGCTTTCTTT. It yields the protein CSATRQGGAFF.

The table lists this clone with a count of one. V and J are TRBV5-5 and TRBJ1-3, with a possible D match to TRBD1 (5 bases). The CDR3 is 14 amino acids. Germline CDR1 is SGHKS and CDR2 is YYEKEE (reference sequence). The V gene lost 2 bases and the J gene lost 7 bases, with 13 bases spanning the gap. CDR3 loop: CASSFGTPGNTIYF. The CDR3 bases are TGTGCCAGCAGCTTTGGGACCCCAGGGAACACCATATATTTT.

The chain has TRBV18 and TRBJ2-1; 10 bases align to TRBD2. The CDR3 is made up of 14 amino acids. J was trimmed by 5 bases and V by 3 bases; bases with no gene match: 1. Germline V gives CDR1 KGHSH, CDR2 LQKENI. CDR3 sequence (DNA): TGTGCCAGCTCACCCGGGACTAGCGACAATGAGCAGTTCTTC. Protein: CASSPGTSDNEQFF.

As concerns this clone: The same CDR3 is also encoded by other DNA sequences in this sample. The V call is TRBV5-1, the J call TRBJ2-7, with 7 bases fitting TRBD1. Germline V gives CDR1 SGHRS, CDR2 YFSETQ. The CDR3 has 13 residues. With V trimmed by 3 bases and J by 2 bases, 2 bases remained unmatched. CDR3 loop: CASSWTGTYEQYF. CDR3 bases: TGCGCCAGCAGCTGGACAGGTACCTACGAGCAGTACTTC.

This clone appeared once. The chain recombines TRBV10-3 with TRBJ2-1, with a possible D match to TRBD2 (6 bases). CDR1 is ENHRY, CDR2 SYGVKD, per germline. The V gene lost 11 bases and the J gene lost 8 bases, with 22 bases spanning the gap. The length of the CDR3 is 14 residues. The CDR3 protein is CAARGGGRIDEQFF. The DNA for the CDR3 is TGTGCCGCACGGGGTGGGGGGAGGATTGATGAGCAGTTCTTC.

This chain's CDR3 is CASSLVLGGGYEQYF. In DNA, the CDR3 is TGTGCCAGCAGCTTAGTTTTGGGCGGGGGTTACGAGCAGTACTTC. The chain is built from TRBV11-2 and TRBJ2-7; 7 bases agree with TRBD2. CDR1 and CDR2 from the germline V gene are SGHAT and FQNNGV. V was pared by 1 base and J by 4 bases, with 7 bases of the junction left unmatched. The CDR3 has 15 residues. The whole variable domain, filled in from reference TRBV11-2 and TRBJ2-7, reads EAGVAQSPRYKIIEKRQSVAFWCNPISGHATLYWYQQILGQGPKLLIQFQNNGVVDDSQLPKDRFSAERLKGVDSTLKIQPAKLEDSAVYLCASSLVLGGGYEQYFGPGTRLTVT.

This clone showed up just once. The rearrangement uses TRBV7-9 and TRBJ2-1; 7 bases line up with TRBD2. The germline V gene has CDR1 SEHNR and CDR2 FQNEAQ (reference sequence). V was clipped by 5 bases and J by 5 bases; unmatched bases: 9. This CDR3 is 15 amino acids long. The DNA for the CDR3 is TGTGCCAGCAGCCGACCTTGGGGGGGGAACAATGAGCAGTTCTTC. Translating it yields CASSRPWGGNNEQFF.

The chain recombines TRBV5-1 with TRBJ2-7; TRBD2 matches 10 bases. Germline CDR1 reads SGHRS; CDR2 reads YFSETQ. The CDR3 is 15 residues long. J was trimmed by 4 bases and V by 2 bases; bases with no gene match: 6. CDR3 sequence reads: CASSFVASGSYEQYF. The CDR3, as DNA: TGCGCCAGCAGCTTTGTGGCTAGCGGGAGTTACGAGCAGTACTTC.

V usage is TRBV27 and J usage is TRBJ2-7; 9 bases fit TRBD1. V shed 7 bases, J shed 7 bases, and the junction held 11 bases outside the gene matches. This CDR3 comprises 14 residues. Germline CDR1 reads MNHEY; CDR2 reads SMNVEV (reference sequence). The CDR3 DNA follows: TGTGCCAGCATGGGACAGGGACGATTAGGGGAGCAGTACTTC. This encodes CASMGQGRLGEQYF.

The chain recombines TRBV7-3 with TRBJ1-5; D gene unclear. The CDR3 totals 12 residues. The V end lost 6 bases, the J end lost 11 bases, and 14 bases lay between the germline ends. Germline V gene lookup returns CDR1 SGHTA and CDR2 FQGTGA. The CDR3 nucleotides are TGTGCCAGCAGTCACGGGGATGGAGCCCAGCATTTT. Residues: CASSHGDGAQHF. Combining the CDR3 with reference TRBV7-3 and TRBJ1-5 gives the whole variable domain GAGVSQTPSNKVTEKGKYVELRCDPISGHTALYWYRQSLGQGPEFLIYFQGTGAADDSGLPNDRFFAVRPEGSVSTLKIQRTERGDSAVYLCASSHGDGAQHFGDGTRLSIL.